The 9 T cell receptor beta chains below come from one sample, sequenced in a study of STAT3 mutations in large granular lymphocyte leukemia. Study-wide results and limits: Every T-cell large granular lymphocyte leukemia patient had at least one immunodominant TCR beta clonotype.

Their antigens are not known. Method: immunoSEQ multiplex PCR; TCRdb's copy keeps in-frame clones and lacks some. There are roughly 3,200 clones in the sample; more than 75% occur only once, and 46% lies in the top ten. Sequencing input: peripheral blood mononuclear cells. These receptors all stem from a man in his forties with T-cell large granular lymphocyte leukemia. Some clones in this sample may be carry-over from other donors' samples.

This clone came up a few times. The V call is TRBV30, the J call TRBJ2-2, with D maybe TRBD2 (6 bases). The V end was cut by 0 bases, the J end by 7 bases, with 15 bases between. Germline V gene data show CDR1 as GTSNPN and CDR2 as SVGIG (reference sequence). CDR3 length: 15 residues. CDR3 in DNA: TGTGCCTGGAGTGTATATGGAGGGGCTGGCGGGGAGCTGTTTTTT. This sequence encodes CAWSVYGGAGGELFF. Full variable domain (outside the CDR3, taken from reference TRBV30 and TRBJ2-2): SQTIHQWPATLVQPVGSPLSLECTVEGTSNPNLYWYRQAAGRGLQLLFYSVGIGQISSEVPQNLSASRPQDRQFILSSKKLLLSDSGFYLCAWSVYGGAGGELFFGEGSRLTVL.

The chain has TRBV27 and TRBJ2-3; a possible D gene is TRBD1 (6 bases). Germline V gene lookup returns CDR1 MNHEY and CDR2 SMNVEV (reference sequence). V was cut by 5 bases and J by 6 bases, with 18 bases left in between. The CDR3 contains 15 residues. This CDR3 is CASSRATGWGDTQYF. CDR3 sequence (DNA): TGTGCCAGCAGTCGCGCCACAGGGTGGGGGGATACGCAGTATTTT.

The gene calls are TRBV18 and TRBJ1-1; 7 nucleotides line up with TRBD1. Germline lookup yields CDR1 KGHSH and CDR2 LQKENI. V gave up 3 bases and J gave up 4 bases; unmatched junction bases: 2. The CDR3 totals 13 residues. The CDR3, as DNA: TGTGCCAGCTCACCTCAGGGGGGCACTGAAGCTTTCTTT. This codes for CASSPQGGTEAFF. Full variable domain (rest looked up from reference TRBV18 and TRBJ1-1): NAGVMQNPRHLVRRRGQEARLRCSPMKGHSHVYWYRQLPEEGLKFMVYLQKENIIDESGMPKERFSAEFPKEGPSILRIQQVVRGDSAAYFCASSPQGGTEAFFGQGTRLTVV.

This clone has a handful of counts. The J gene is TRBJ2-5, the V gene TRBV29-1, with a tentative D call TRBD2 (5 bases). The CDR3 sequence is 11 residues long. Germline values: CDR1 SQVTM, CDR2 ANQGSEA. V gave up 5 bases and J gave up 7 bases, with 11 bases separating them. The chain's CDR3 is CSVNQAGTQYF. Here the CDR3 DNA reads TGCAGCGTTAACCAGGCGGGGACCCAGTACTTC.

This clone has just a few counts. The CDR3 region has the DNA TGTGCCAGCAGTTTATTGTTGACTAGCGGGGACCTCACCGGGGAGCTGTTTTTT. Protein: CASSLLLTSGDLTGELFF. This chain uses TRBV28 with TRBJ2-2; the match to TRBD2 covers 11 bases. CDR1 is MDHEN, CDR2 SYDVKM, per germline. The CDR3 is made up of 18 amino acids. V shed 1 base and J 4 bases; nucleotides not matched to a gene: 8.

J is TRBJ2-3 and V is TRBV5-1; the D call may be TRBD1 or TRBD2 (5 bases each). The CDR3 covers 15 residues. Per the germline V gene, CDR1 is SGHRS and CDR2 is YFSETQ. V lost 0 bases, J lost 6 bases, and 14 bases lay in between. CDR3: CASSLGSGTADTQYF. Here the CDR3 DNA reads TGCGCCAGCAGCTTGGGCTCGGGGACGGCGGATACGCAGTATTTT.

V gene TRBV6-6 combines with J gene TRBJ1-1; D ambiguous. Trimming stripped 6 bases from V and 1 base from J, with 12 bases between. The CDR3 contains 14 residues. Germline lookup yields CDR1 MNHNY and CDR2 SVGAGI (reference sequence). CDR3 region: CASRTSSRNTEAFF. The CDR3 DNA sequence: TGTGCCAGCAGGACCTCCTCTAGGAACACTGAAGCTTTCTTT.

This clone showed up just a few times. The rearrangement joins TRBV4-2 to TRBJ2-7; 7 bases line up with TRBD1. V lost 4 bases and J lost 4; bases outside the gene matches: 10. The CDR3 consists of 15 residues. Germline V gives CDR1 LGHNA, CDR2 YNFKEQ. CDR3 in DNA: TGTGCCAGCAGCCCTACAGGGGTAGGGTTTTACGAGCAGTACTTC. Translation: CASSPTGVGFYEQYF.

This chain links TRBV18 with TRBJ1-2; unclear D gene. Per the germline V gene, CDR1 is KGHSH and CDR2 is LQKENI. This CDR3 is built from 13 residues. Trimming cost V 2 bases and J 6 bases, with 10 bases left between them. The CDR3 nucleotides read TGTGCCAGCTCACCAGGTATTGGGGATGGCTACACCTTC. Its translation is CASSPGIGDGYTF.